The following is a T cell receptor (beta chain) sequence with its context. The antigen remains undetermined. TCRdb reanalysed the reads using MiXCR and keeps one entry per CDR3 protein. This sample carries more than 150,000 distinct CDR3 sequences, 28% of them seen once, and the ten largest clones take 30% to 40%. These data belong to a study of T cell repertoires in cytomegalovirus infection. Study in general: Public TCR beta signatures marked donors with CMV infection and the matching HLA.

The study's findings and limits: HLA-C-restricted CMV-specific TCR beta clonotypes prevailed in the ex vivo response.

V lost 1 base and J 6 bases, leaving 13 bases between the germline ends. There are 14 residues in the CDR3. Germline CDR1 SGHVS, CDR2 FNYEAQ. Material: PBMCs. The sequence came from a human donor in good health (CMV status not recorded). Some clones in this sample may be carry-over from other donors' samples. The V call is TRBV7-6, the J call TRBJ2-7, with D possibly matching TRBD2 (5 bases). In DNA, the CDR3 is TGTGCCAGCAGCTTAGACCTATTAAGCGGCGAGCAGTACTTC. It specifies CASSLDLLSGEQYF.